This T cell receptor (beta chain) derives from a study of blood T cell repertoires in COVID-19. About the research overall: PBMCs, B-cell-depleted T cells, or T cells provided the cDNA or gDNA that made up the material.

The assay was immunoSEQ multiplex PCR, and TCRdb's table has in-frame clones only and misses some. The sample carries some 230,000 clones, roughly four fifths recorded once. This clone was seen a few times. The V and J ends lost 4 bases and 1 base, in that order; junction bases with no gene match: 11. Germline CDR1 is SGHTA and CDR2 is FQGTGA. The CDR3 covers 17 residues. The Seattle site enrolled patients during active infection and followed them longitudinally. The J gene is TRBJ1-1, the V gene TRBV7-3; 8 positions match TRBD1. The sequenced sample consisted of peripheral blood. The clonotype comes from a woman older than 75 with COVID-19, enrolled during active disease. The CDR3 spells CASSSQGARVGNTEAFF. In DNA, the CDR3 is TGTGCCAGCAGCTCTCAGGGGGCTAGAGTGGGGAACACTGAAGCTTTCTTT.